The 18 T cell receptor beta chains below come from one sample, sequenced in a study. In TCRdb, the 5' RACE reads were re-called with MiXCR into one record per CDR3 protein. The sample holds 60,000 to 65,000 distinct CDR3 sequences; about 22% are singletons and the top ten take under 3.5%. Source material: memory CD4+ T cells sorted from a lymph node. The subset was: memory CD4+ T cells, CD4+CD45RO+CD25-. These TCRs come from a female donor with breast cancer.

This clonotype was counted many times. The chain recombines TRBV20-1 with TRBJ1-5; D unresolved. V was trimmed by 7 bases and J by 0 bases, leaving 13 bases between them. The CDR3 is made up of 14 amino acids. CDR1 is DFQATT, CDR2 SNEGSKA, per germline (reference sequence). For the CDR3, the DNA is TGCAGTGGGGCACGGAGGTATAGCAATCAGCCCCAGCATTTT. This gives the protein CSGARRYSNQPQHF.

This clonotype appeared a few times. The rearrangement joins TRBV7-2 to TRBJ2-5; 9 bases fit TRBD2. Unmatched junction bases numbered 6, after V lost 10 bases and J lost 3 bases. This CDR3 contains 13 residues. Per germline, CDR1 SGHTA and CDR2 FQGNSA. DNA of the CDR3: TGTGCCACACAGAGACTAGCGGAAGAGACCCAGTACTTC. Its protein is CATQRLAEETQYF.

At least ten counts were recorded for this clonotype. CDR3 protein: CASSLTGGADTEAFF. Written as DNA, the CDR3 is TGCGCCAGCAGCTTGACAGGGGGGGCGGACACTGAAGCTTTCTTT. The V call is TRBV5-1, the J call TRBJ1-1; 8 bases match TRBD1. J lost 3 bases, V lost 1 base, and 5 bases had no gene match. Looked up from germline, CDR1 is SGHRS and CDR2 is YFSETQ. The CDR3 spans 15 residues.

This clonotype was detected only a few times. V usage is TRBV9 and J usage is TRBJ2-1, with D possibly matching TRBD1 (6 bases). Trimming stripped 4 bases from V and 5 bases from J, with 13 bases between. Looked up from germline, CDR1 is SGDLS and CDR2 is YYNGEE. The CDR3 is 14 amino acids. The CDR3 sequence: CASSTGQINNEQFF. Here the CDR3 DNA reads TGTGCCAGCAGCACTGGACAGATCAACAATGAGCAGTTCTTC.

The chain has TRBV4-1 and TRBJ1-1; D gene uncertain. The CDR3 loop spans 14 amino acids. In germline, CDR1 is MGHRA, CDR2 YSYEKL. V shed 1 base and J shed 4 bases, with 10 bases lying between them. CDR3 amino acids: CASSQARAGTEAFF. DNA for the CDR3: TGCGCCAGCAGCCAAGCGAGGGCGGGCACTGAAGCTTTCTTT.

Concerning this clonotype itself: This may be a read error: a much more frequent sequence differs by one nucleotide. V and J are TRBV6-1 and TRBJ1-2, with a possible D match to TRBD1 (5 bases). There are 16 residues in the CDR3. The V and J ends lost 0 bases and 7 bases respectively, with 18 bases between them. Germline V CDR1 and CDR2: MNHNS, SASEGT. The DNA for the CDR3 is TGTGCCAGCAGTGAAGCGCTTAGGGGCAGGGCTTCTGGCTACACCTTC. Translated: CASSEALRGRASGYTF.

V gene TRBV5-1 combines with J gene TRBJ2-3; 9 nucleotides align to TRBD1. Per the germline V gene, CDR1 is SGHRS and CDR2 is YFSETQ. J gave up 2 bases and V 1 base, and 5 bases lay outside the gene matches. The CDR3 is 16 amino acids. The CDR3 region has the DNA TGCGCCAGCAGCTTGACCGGGACAGGGTTCACAGATACGCAGTATTTT. Amino acids: CASSLTGTGFTDTQYF.

The chain uses TRBV20-1 and TRBJ2-5; 8 bases line up with TRBD1. The CDR3 spans 14 residues. V lost 0 bases to trimming and J lost 6 bases; unmatched junction nucleotides: 6. Germline CDR1 DFQATT, CDR2 SNEGSKA (reference sequence). CDR3 sequence: CSARDSRQGQTQYF. In DNA, the CDR3 is TGCAGTGCTAGAGATAGCCGACAGGGGCAGACCCAGTACTTC.

V usage is TRBV20-1 and J usage is TRBJ2-1; 7 nucleotides match TRBD2. Germline V gene data show CDR1 as DFQATT and CDR2 as SNEGSKA (reference sequence). The CDR3 is 12 residues long. J lost 10 bases, V lost 6 bases, and 9 bases had no gene match. The CDR3 reads CSATDGRKEQFF. The CDR3 region has the DNA TGCAGTGCCACAGACGGGAGGAAGGAGCAGTTCTTC.

A word on this clonotype: A much larger clone lies one base from this, so it may be a read error. This CDR3 is missing its conserved last phenylalanine or tryptophan, likely due to a read error. V usage is TRBV29-1 and J usage is TRBJ1-1, with unresolved D. V lost 8 bases and J lost 0, with 13 bases in between. Germline CDR1 and CDR2: SQVTM and ANQGSEA. This CDR3 has 13 residues. Here the CDR3 reads CSSWEGMNTEAFL. The CDR3 DNA reads TGCAGCTCTTGGGAGGGCATGAACACTGAAGCTTTCCTT.

This clonotype was counted at least ten times. The V gene is TRBV7-2, the J gene TRBJ1-2, with 10 nucleotides matching TRBD1. The CDR3 length is 15 residues. Germline V CDR1 and CDR2: SGHTA, FQGNSA. J gave up 3 bases and V 5 bases, and 6 bases lay outside the gene matches. CDR3 sequence: CASSARQGADYGYTF. For the CDR3, the DNA is TGTGCCAGCAGCGCCCGACAGGGGGCGGACTATGGCTACACCTTC.

For this clonotype: Mismatch with germline at one junction end may stem from a read error. This sequence joins TRBV7-7 and TRBJ2-5; 14 bases are shared with TRBD2. Germline CDR1 SSHAT, CDR2 FNYEAQ (reference sequence). The CDR3 extends over 24 amino acids. CDR3 sequence (DNA): TGTGCTAGCAGCTTAAAGAAGAGGTCTCGTTCAGGAGGACTAGCGGGAGGCTTCCAAGAGACCCAGTACTTC. Encoded protein: CASSLKKRSRSGGLAGGFQETQYF.

This clonotype was recorded at least ten times. The rearrangement links TRBV6-5 to TRBJ1-6; the D is unclear. Germline lookup yields CDR1 MNHEY and CDR2 SVGAGI. The CDR3 spans 17 residues. The ends were cut back, 0 bases at V and 7 bases at J, with 16 bases in the middle. The CDR3: CASSYSLPASMNSPLHF. Written as DNA, the CDR3 is TGTGCCAGCAGTTACTCTCTACCGGCAAGCATGAATTCACCCCTCCACTTT.

A few counts support this clonotype. The genes are TRBV7-3 and TRBJ2-7, with a weak D call TRBD1 (6 bases). Per germline, CDR1 SGHTA and CDR2 FQGTGA. Between the trimmed V and J ends, which lost 4 bases and 6 bases, there was a span of 10 bases. CDR3 length: 12 amino acids. CDR3 sequence (DNA): TGTGCCAGCAGCTCCGGGACAAGCGAGCAGTACTTC. Its protein product is CASSSGTSEQYF. Looking up the rest from reference TRBV7-3 and TRBJ2-7 gives the full variable domain: GAGVSQTPSNKVTEKGKYVELRCDPISGHTALYWYRQSLGQGPEFLIYFQGTGAADDSGLPNDRFFAVRPEGSVSTLKIQRTERGDSAVYLCASSSGTSEQYFGPGTRLTVT.

This clonotype came up many times. The V and J genes are TRBV4-2 and TRBJ2-1, with 11 positions matching TRBD2. CDR3 length: 15 residues. V lost 4 bases and J lost 5; bases outside the gene matches: 4. Germline lookup yields CDR1 LGHNA and CDR2 YNFKEQ. CDR3 protein: CASSRTSGGHNEQFF. The CDR3 coding sequence is TGTGCCAGCAGCCGCACTAGCGGGGGACACAATGAGCAGTTCTTC.

This clonotype came up many times. The J gene is TRBJ2-7, the V gene TRBV7-2; D may be TRBD1 (5 bases). V lost 4 bases to trimming and J lost 6 bases, with 13 bases between them. The germline V gene has CDR1 SGHTA and CDR2 FQGNSA. CDR3 length equals 13 residues. The CDR3 sequence is CASSSLTGVEQYF. CDR3 nucleotides: TGTGCCAGCAGCTCGCTCACAGGAGTCGAGCAGTACTTC.

This clonotype was seen at least ten times. The chain joins TRBV5-1 to TRBJ2-5; D call uncertain. The length of the CDR3 is 13 residues. The germline V gene has CDR1 SGHRS and CDR2 YFSETQ. V was shortened by 5 bases and J by 5 bases, with 13 bases between the two germline ends. The CDR3 coding sequence is TGCGCCAGCAGGACACAACCTGGGGAGACCCAGTACTTC. Protein product: CASRTQPGETQYF.

A few counts support this clonotype. This chain uses TRBV6-1 with TRBJ2-7, with a possible D match to TRBD1 (6 bases). Germline lookup yields CDR1 MNHNS and CDR2 SASEGT. The V gene lost 5 bases and the J gene lost 1 base, with 9 bases spanning the gap. The CDR3 sequence is 13 residues long. The CDR3 DNA sequence: TGTGCCAGCAGTCTTGGACAGTCCTACGAGCAGTACTTC. Translating it yields CASSLGQSYEQYF.